This T cell receptor (beta chain) was sequenced in a study of T cell responses to AZD1222 COVID-19 vaccine. Study-wide results and limits: It was only after the peak T cell response that any repertoires were sampled.

The method was immunoSEQ multiplex PCR; TCRdb's version includes in-frame clones alone and lacks a portion of them. This sample has 100,000 to 150,000 clones, with 85% to 90% found just once. Comment on this clone: Its antigen is unknown.

Trimming left V 2 bases short and J 0 bases short, with 10 bases between. This CDR3 comprises 15 residues. Germline V lookup: CDR1 MDHEN, CDR2 SYDVKM. This TCR derives from an adult in good health. J is TRBJ1-1 and V is TRBV28; D gene ambiguous. The sample consisted of peripheral blood, taken on day 0 of AZD1222 vaccination. The CDR3 loop reads CASSLRWRMNTEAFF. CDR3 sequence (DNA): TGTGCCAGCAGTTTACGTTGGAGAATGAACACTGAAGCTTTCTTT.